The next 16 T cell receptor beta chains were all read from a single sample in a study of regulatory T cells in long-lasting Graves disease. The sample's time point: newly diagnosed GD, antithyroid drugs for less than 3 months. Scientists built the TCR library using RNA that was extracted from PBMCs. In building TCR beta libraries, iRepertoire HTBI primers were used together with Arm-PCR of CDR3 regions. TCRdb processed the multiplex PCR reads anew with MiXCR; each CDR3 protein has one entry. The sample records roughly 400,000 distinct CDR3 sequences, 14% to 15% being singletons. These data also formed part of another study, on T cells in Graves' hyperthyroidism and ophthalmopathy.

The sequencing used peripheral blood mononuclear cells (PBMCs), collected at new diagnosis, from a patient treated with antithyroid drugs. The receptor set was obtained from a woman between 35 and 50 years old with Graves disease.

V usage is TRBV3-1 and J usage is TRBJ2-1, with 9 positions matching TRBD2. Trimming removed 0 bases from V and 4 bases from J; junction bases left unmatched: 7. Germline CDR1 and CDR2: LGHDT and YNNKEL (reference sequence). The CDR3 is made up of 17 amino acids. As DNA, the CDR3 is TGTGCCAGCAGCCAAGAATCGGGACTAGCTTTTTACAATGAGCAGTTCTTC. Amino acids: CASSQESGLAFYNEQFF.

This clonotype was observed at least ten times. This chain joins TRBV28 and TRBJ1-1; a possible D gene is TRBD1 (5 bases). The ends were cut back, 5 bases at V and 2 bases at J, with 15 bases in the middle. Germline V CDR1 and CDR2: MDHEN, SYDVKM. This CDR3 region has 15 residues. Here the CDR3 reads CASSPRDYLNTEAFF. The CDR3 DNA follows: TGTGCCAGCAGTCCCCGGGACTACCTAAACACTGAAGCTTTCTTT. The full variable domain, in which reference TRBV28 and TRBJ1-1 provide the parts outside the CDR3, is DVKVTQSSRYLVKRTGEKVFLECVQDMDHENMFWYRQDPGLGLRLIYFSYDVKMKEKGDIPEGYSVSREKKERFSLILESASTNQTSMYLCASSPRDYLNTEAFFGQGTRLTVV.

This sequence joins TRBV5-4 and TRBJ1-4; no clear D. The CDR3 is 17 amino acids. The V and J ends lost 0 bases and 0 bases respectively, with 12 bases between them. CDR1 and CDR2 (germline): SGHNT, YYREEE (reference sequence). The DNA for the CDR3 is TGTGCCAGCAGCTTGGCCATGGGGTCCTCAACTAATGAAAAACTGTTTTTT. Its protein is CASSLAMGSSTNEKLFF.

This clonotype was seen ten or more times. The chain recombines TRBV27 with TRBJ2-7, with D perhaps matching TRBD1 or TRBD2 (5 bases each). V was shortened by 3 bases and J by 4 bases, with 16 bases between the two germline ends. The CDR3 consists of 15 residues. CDR1 and CDR2 (germline): MNHEY, SMNVEV (reference sequence). CDR3 sequence (DNA): TGTGCCAGCAGTTTGGCAGGGAGTTCTGGTTACGAGCAGTACTTC. It is translated as CASSLAGSSGYEQYF.

This clonotype occurred many times. The chain links TRBV28 to TRBJ2-7, with TRBD1 matching over 12 bases. The J segment lost 3 bases and the V segment lost 7 bases, leaving 7 bases of the junction unmatched. The CDR3 loop spans 15 amino acids. Germline lookup yields CDR1 MDHEN and CDR2 SYDVKM. As DNA, the CDR3 is TGTGCCAGCAAACCGGGGGACAGGGGGCACTACGAGCAGTACTTC. Translation: CASKPGDRGHYEQYF.

This clonotype was seen ten or more times. One end of the junction does not line up with germline, which may come from a read error. The chain links TRBV7-2 to TRBJ2-1; TRBD2 matches 10 bases. Germline CDR1 is SGHTA and CDR2 is FQGNSA. The CDR3 is 14 amino acids. This CDR3 reads CASSLVGLAGESIF. The CDR3 nucleotides are TGTGCCAGCAGCTTAGTGGGTCTAGCGGGAGAATCGATCTTC.

This clonotype was seen ten or more times. The chain carries TRBV28 and TRBJ2-5; D is possibly TRBD1 (6 bases). Germline values: CDR1 MDHEN, CDR2 SYDVKM. Trimming left V 5 bases short and J 2 bases short, with 18 bases between. This CDR3 comprises 16 residues. DNA for the CDR3: TGTGCCAGCAGTGGGGCAGGGGAGCCGGGACAAGAGACCCAGTACTTC. This sequence encodes CASSGAGEPGQETQYF.

The CDR3: CAISDEFYEQYF. DNA of the CDR3: TGTGCCATCAGTGACGAGTTCTACGAGCAGTACTTC. This chain joins TRBV10-3 and TRBJ2-7, with D hard to call. The germline CDR1 and CDR2 sequences are ENHRY and SYGVKD. The ends were cut back, 3 bases at V and 3 bases at J, with 6 bases in the middle. The CDR3 totals 12 residues.

This clonotype was counted only a few times. This rearrangement joins TRBV7-2 to TRBJ2-5; 13 bases are shared with TRBD2. After removal of 1 base from V and 7 bases from J, the junction contained 0 bases not matched to a gene. This CDR3 spans 14 amino acids. Germline CDR1 and CDR2: SGHTA and FQGNSA. The CDR3 region has the DNA TGTGCCAGCAGCTTAGGGACTAGCGGGGGGACCCAGTACTTC. Residues: CASSLGTSGGTQYF.

This clonotype showed up many times. This chain links TRBV29-1 with TRBJ1-2; D is possibly TRBD1 (6 bases). Per the germline V gene, CDR1 is SQVTM and CDR2 is ANQGSEA. The CDR3 length is 13 residues. V was cut by 5 bases and J by 8 bases, with 18 bases left in between. CDR3 sequence reads: CSVFRQAPGGYTF. CDR3 coding DNA: TGCAGCGTTTTCAGACAGGCCCCCGGAGGCTACACCTTC.

This clonotype has a count of ten or more. V usage is TRBV7-8 and J usage is TRBJ2-7; 9 bases map to TRBD2. This CDR3 has 19 amino acids. The germline gives CDR1 SGHVS, CDR2 FQNEAQ. Germline trimming cut 4 bases from V and 0 bases from J; bases unmatched to any gene: 16. CDR3 nucleotide sequence: TGTGCCAGCAGCTCGACGGGACTAGCCCTACTCCACTACTCCTACGAGCAGTACTTC. Protein product: CASSSTGLALLHYSYEQYF.

This clonotype occurred a few times. The CDR3 region has the DNA TGTGCCAGCAGCGTAGTGTCAGGGTCCACCGGGGAGCTGTTTTTT. Its translation is CASSVVSGSTGELFF. The J gene is TRBJ2-2, the V gene TRBV9; a weak D match, TRBD1 (5 bases). V lost 0 bases and J lost 4, with 10 bases in between. Germline-derived CDR1 and CDR2 are SGDLS and YYNGEE. This CDR3 contains 15 residues.

This clonotype has just one count. The CDR3 sequence is CASSQGEYGYTF. CDR3 sequence (DNA): TGTGCCAGCAGCCAAGGGGAATATGGCTACACCTTC. J is TRBJ1-2 and V is TRBV11-2; D might be TRBD1 (5 bases). CDR3 length equals 12 residues. Germline CDR1 is SGHAT and CDR2 is FQNNGV. V was pared by 5 bases and J by 5 bases, with 9 bases between.

This clonotype was counted ten times or more. The chain has TRBV5-1 and TRBJ2-2, with 8 bases aligning to TRBD1. After removal of 2 bases from V and 3 bases from J, the junction contained 3 bases not matched to a gene. The CDR3 spans 15 residues. In germline, CDR1 is SGHRS, CDR2 YFSETQ. As DNA, the CDR3 is TGCGCCAGCAGCTTCAGGGGGCCGGACACCGGGGAGCTGTTTTTT. It is translated as CASSFRGPDTGELFF.

The CDR3 nucleotides read TGTGCCAGCAGTCCTAGCCAGTACGGCAATCAGCCCCAGCATTTT. This encodes CASSPSQYGNQPQHF. This chain joins TRBV6-1 and TRBJ1-5; D not resolved. The V gene lost 5 bases and the J gene lost 2 bases, with 13 bases spanning the gap. The CDR3 sequence is 15 residues long. The germline CDR1 and CDR2 sequences are MNHNS and SASEGT.

This clonotype was recorded many times. The chain carries TRBV12-3 or TRBV12-4 and TRBJ2-1, with D tentatively TRBD2 (6 bases). This CDR3 has 17 residues. V dropped 1 base and J dropped 0 bases, with 13 bases sitting between them. In nucleotides, the CDR3 is TGTGCCAGCAGTTTAGGGTCTCTCGGGGGCTCCTACAATGAGCAGTTCTTC. Translating it yields CASSLGSLGGSYNEQFF.